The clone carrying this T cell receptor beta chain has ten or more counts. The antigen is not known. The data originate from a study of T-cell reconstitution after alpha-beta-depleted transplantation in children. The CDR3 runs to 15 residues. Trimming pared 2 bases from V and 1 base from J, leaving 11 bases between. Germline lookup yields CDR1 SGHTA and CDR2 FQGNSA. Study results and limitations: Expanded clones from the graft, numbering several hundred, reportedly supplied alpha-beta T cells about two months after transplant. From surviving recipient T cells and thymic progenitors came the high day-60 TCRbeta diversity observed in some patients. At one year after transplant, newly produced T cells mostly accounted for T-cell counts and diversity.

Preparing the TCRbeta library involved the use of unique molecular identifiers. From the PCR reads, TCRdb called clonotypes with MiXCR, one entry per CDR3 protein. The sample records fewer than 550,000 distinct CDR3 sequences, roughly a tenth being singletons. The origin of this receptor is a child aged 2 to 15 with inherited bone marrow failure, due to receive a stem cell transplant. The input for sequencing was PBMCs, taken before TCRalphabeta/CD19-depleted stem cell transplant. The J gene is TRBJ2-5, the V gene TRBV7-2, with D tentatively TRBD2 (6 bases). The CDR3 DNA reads TGTGCCAGCAGCTTATTTGCGGGGACCCAAGAGACCCAGTACTTC. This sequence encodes CASSLFAGTQETQYF.